This T cell receptor (beta chain) derives from a study of vaccination and CD4 T cells after COVID-19. Study-wide results and limits: Convalescent patients saw a median about 85% of their reactive clones show up only after vaccination.

Turning to this clonotype: Its antigen is not known.

With the Oncomine TCR Beta short-read assay, DNA from cultured CD4+ T cells was sequenced. A single record per CDR3 protein comes from TCRdb applying MiXCR to the PCR reads. The table includes around 8,800 distinct CDR3 sequences, 60% detected once. Treatment here: approximately nine-day PBMC culture with coronavirus spike peptide pools or control peptides (ViraFEST assay). The CDR3 is 13 residues long. Trimming took 8 bases from V and 1 from J, leaving 11 bases between them. The germline V gene encodes CDR1 LGHNA and CDR2 YNFKEQ. The rearrangement uses TRBV4-2 and TRBJ1-1; weak D call: TRBD1 (6 bases). The material sequenced was cultured CD4+ T cells from blood, taken after SARS-CoV-2 vaccination. The TCR was taken from a human donor with COVID-19. The CDR3: CASGLGQNTEAFF. The CDR3 nucleotides read TGTGCCAGCGGGCTGGGACAGAACACTGAAGCTTTCTTT.